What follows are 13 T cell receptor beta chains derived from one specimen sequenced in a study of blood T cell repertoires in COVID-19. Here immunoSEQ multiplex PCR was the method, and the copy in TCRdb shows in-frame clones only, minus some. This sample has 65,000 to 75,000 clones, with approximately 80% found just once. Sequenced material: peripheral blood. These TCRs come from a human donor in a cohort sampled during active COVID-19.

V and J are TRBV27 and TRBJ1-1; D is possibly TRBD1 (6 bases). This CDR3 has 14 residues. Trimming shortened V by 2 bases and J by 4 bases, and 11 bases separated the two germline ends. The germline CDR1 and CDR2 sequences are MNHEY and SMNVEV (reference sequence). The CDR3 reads CASSLQGQVTEAFF. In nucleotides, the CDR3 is TGTGCCAGCAGTTTACAGGGGCAGGTCACTGAAGCTTTCTTT.

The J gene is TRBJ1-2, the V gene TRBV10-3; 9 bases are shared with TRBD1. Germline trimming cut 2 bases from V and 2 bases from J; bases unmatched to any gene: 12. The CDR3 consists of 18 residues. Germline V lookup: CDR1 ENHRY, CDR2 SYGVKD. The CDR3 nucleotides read TGTGCCATCAGTGAGAGGAGGACAGGGGCCGCCCAAAACTATGGCTACACCTTC. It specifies CAISERRTGAAQNYGYTF.

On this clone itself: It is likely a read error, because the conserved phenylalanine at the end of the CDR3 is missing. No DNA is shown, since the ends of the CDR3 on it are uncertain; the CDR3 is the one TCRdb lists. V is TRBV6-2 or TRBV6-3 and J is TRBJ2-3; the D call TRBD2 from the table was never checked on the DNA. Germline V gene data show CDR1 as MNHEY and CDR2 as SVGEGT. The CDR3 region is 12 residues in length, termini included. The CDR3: CASSLGSGGREI.

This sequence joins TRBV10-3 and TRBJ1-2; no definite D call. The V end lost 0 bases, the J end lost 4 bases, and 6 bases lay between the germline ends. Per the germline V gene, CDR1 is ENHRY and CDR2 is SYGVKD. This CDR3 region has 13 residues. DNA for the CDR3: TGTGCCATCAGTGAGTCCAACAGCTATGGCTACACCTTC. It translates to CAISESNSYGYTF.

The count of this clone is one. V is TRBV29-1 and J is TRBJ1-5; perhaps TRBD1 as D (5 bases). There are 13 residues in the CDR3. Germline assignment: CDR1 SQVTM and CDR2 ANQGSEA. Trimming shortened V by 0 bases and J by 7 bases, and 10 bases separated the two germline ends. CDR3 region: CSVEDPRGQPQHF. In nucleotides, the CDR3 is TGCAGCGTTGAAGATCCACGGGGGCAGCCCCAGCATTTT.

The CDR3 coding sequence is TGTGCCAGCAGTCCCGGGACAGCGGATTCGTGGACCCAGTACTTC. It codes for CASSPGTADSWTQYF. The chain combines TRBV6-6 with TRBJ2-5; 7 nucleotides line up with TRBD1. CDR1 and CDR2 from the germline V gene are MNHNY and SVGAGI (reference sequence). The length of the CDR3 is 15 residues. V lost 5 bases and J lost 7; bases outside the gene matches: 13.

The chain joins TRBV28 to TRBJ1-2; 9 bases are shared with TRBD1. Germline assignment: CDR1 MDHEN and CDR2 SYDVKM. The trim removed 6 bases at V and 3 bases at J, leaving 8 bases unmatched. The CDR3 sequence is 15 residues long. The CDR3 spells CASSQGQGRYYGYTF. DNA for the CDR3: TGTGCCAGCAGCCAAGGACAGGGGAGATACTATGGCTACACCTTC.

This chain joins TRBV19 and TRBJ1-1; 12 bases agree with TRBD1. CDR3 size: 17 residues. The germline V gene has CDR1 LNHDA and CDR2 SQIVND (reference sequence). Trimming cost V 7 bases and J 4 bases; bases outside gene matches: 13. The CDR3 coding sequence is TGTGCCAGTAAAAGAGCCGGGACAGGGGGCGTCTTCACTGAAGCTTTCTTT. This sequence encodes CASKRAGTGGVFTEAFF.

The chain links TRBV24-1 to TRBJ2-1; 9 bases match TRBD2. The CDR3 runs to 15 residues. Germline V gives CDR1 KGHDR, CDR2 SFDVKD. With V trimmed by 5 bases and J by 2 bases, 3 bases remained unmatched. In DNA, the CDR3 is TGTGCCACCAGTGCCGCTAGCGGGGCCTACAATGAGCAGTTCTTC. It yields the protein CATSAASGAYNEQFF.

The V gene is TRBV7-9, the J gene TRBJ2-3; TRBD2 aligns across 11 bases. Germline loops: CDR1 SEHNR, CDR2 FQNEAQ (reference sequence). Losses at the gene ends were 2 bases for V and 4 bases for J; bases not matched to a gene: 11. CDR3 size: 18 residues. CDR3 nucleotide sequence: TGTGCCAGCAGCTTAAGTGGTTCGGCTAGCGGGAGGTCAGATACGCAGTATTTT. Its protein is CASSLSGSASGRSDTQYF.

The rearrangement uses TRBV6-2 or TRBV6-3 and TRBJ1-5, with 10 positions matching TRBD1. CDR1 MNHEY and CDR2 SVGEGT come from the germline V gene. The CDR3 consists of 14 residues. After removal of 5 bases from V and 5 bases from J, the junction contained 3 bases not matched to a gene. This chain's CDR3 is CASSGQGVDQPQHF. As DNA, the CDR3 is TGTGCCAGCAGTGGACAGGGGGTCGATCAGCCCCAGCATTTT.

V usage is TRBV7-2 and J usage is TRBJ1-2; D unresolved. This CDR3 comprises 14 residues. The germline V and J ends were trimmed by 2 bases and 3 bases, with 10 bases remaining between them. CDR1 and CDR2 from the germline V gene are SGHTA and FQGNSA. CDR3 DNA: TGTGCCAGCAGCTTAATGTCCGGGGACTATGGCTACACCTTC. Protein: CASSLMSGDYGYTF.

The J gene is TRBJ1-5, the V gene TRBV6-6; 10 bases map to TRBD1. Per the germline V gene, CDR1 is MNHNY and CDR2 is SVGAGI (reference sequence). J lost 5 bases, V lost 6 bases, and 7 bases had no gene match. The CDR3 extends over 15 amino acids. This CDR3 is CASSRTGGSDQPQHF. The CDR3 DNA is TGTGCCAGCAGCCGGACAGGGGGATCGGATCAGCCCCAGCATTTT.